This record concerns one T cell receptor beta chain sequence. Its antigen has not been determined. A read error may be the cause here, since a much bigger clone is one base away. This specimen comes from a study of molecular identifiers for immune sequencing clone quantification (dated by TCRdb to between 2018 and 2020). Regarding the study in general: For a replicate experiment, RNA from roughly 21,000 or 96,000 naive CD8 T cells was divided into five aliquots, of which four were sequenced. CD8 T cells were used in a methods study to benchmark molecular-identifier clustering-based TCR repertoire sequencing (MIDCIRS) and TCR RNA copy counting.

Libraries of naive CD8 T cells were built from anywhere between about 19,000 and 1,000,000 sorted cells, with 10%, 30% or 50% of the purified RNA used. On a BD FACSAria II, naive CD8 T cells were FACS-sorted as CD8+CD4-CCR7+CD45RA+ and collected into RLT Plus buffer. To test detection sensitivity, Jurkat RNA equivalent to nine to ten TCR copies was spiked into samples of about 19,000-1,000,000 naive CD8 T cells. CD8 T cells were enriched using RosetteSep CD8+ T Cell Enrichment Cocktail and Ficoll-Paque, and the enriched cells then underwent ACK red cell lysis. Study-level results and caveats: In CMV-specific effector cells, over 99% of molecules were held by clones above 20 RNA copies, whereas under 1% of molecules were held by such clones in naive cells. The sizes of highly expanded clones could end up underestimated when identical TCR molecules share a barcode. Modeling estimated about 2.8 recovered TCR RNA copies per cell, compared with about 10 by digital PCR, which implies 25% to 30% capture efficiency. When barcode sub-clustering was not used, chimeric consensus sequences inflated TCR diversity, with chimeras reaching as high as 47%. Spiked-in Jurkat TCR RNA equivalent to a single cell was reported to be detectable even among 850,000 to 1,000,000 naive CD8 T cells. Naive libraries contained spiked-in Jurkat TCR RNA (approximately ten copies' worth), which is not part of the donor repertoire.

Libraries were prepared through PCR. The run used a NextSeq 500. Bulk TCR libraries were generated as previously described, with the TCR primers listed in Table S5 used. The Qiagen AllPrep DNA/RNA kit was used to purify total RNA. Reads from multiple sequencing runs of the same library were pooled before analysis. In the authors' own workflow: Reads were retained only if the reads had an exact TCR constant sequence, and the retained reads were trimmed to 150 nt and grouped according to their 12-nt molecular barcodes. Reads within each barcode group were sub-clustered using a 15% Levenshtein threshold, and quality-weighted consensus sequences were constructed for each RNA molecule. Non-functional sequences were filtered out, along with any lower-count sequence sitting one edit away from another sequence. Barcode sub-clusters with fewer than 20% of the maximum read count were removed, based on fitting two negative binomial distributions. In-frame beta chains were kept once TCRdb had trimmed the public reads at Q25 with fastp and called clones with MiXCR. Records with the same CDR3 protein are collapsed into one entry carrying the most frequent genes and DNA. TCRdb assigned the V and J calls; the authors' analysis was not used. The sample table holds around 460,000 distinct CDR3 sequences, of which about 26% were seen once. The ten largest clones capture 0.7% to 0.9% of the sample.

The CDR3 runs 15 residues from the cysteine to the phenylalanine. Kept here is only the CDR3 DNA, which spans 45 bases and is read in frame from base 1. V trim: 2 bases; J trim: 9 bases; unmatched bases: 8. Per the germline V gene, SGHVS is the CDR1 and FQNEAQ is the CDR2. Specimen: naive CD8+ T cells from blood, with Jurkat cell RNA spiked in. The sample's cell subset or site label, in plain terms: FACS-sorted CD8+CD4-CCR7+CD45RA+ naive T cells. This receptor was obtained from a human donor in good health. Some libraries in this study had Jurkat cell RNA spiked in. Recombination joined TRBV7-8 with TRBJ2-1; TRBD2 aligns with 9 central bases. The nucleotides read TGTGCCAGCAGCTTAACATCTAGCGGGGAGGGTGAGCAGTTCTTC. It translates to CASSLTSSGEGEQFF.